Below are 32 T cell receptor beta chains sequenced from a single sample in a study of Graves' ophthalmopathy and Graves' hyperthyroidism. Amplification of TCR beta CDR3 regions used RNA transcripts. RT-PCR in the first round used HTBI primers; a second-round multiplex PCR followed. TCRdb fed the multiplex PCR reads into MiXCR, producing one record per CDR3 protein. The sample carries fewer than 650,000 distinct CDR3 sequences, 22% recorded once. Sequenced sample: peripheral blood. The receptors were gathered from a woman younger than 35 with stable Graves' hyperthyroidism. Some clones in this sample may be carry-over from other donors' samples.

This clonotype was seen only a few times. This chain joins TRBV7-6 and TRBJ1-6; tentatively, D is TRBD1 (5 bases). CDR1 and CDR2 (germline): SGHVS, FNYEAQ. The V and J ends lost 5 bases and 0 bases respectively, with 17 bases between them. The CDR3 extends over 18 amino acids. The CDR3 protein is CASSPQGGHFSYNSPLHF. DNA of the CDR3: TGTGCCAGCAGCCCGCAGGGAGGGCATTTCTCCTATAATTCACCCCTCCACTTT.

DNA of the CDR3: TGTGCCAGCAGCTCCCACGACCACAGGGGGCAGGCTTCACCCCTCCACTTT. Residues: CASSSHDHRGQASPLHF. V and J are TRBV7-9 and TRBJ1-6; 9 positions match TRBD1. Germline V gene data show CDR1 as SEHNR and CDR2 as FQNEAQ (reference sequence). V was clipped by 4 bases and J by 9 bases; unmatched bases: 13. This CDR3 is built from 17 residues.

In this sample, this clonotype turned up many times. The genes are TRBV2 and TRBJ1-1; 7 nucleotides match TRBD1. The CDR3 is made up of 12 amino acids. The germline V gene encodes CDR1 SNHLY and CDR2 FYNNEI. With 6 bases clipped from V and 6 bases from J, the junction kept 4 bases outside the gene matches. The CDR3 region has the DNA TGTGCCAGCAGGAGACAGGGAGCTGAAGCTTTCTTT. Its protein is CASRRQGAEAFF.

This chain links TRBV2 with TRBJ2-1; 7 positions match TRBD1. CDR3 length: 19 residues. V gave up 8 bases and J gave up 8 bases; unmatched junction bases: 27. Germline CDR1 and CDR2: SNHLY and FYNNEI. The CDR3 region is CASEPGQVEMSVEWDEQFF. The DNA for the CDR3 is TGTGCCAGCGAACCTGGACAGGTTGAGATGAGTGTGGAGTGGGATGAGCAGTTCTTC.

This chain's CDR3 is CASSQWDSQETQYF. The DNA of the CDR3 is TGTGCCAGCAGTCAATGGGACAGCCAAGAGACCCAGTACTTC. The rearrangement uses TRBV27 and TRBJ2-5, with 7 bases fitting TRBD1. The CDR3 length is 14 residues. Germline CDR1 and CDR2: MNHEY and SMNVEV (reference sequence). V gave up 5 bases and J gave up 1 base; unmatched junction bases: 4.

This clonotype was seen many times. This chain links TRBV6-2 or TRBV6-3 with TRBJ2-6; TRBD1 agrees at 9 bases. This CDR3 has 18 residues. V gave up 6 bases and J gave up 0 bases; unmatched junction bases: 9. Per the germline V gene, CDR1 is MNHEY and CDR2 is SVGEGT. Written as DNA, the CDR3 is TGTGCCAGCAGCGCGGCCGGGACAGGGATCTCTGGGGCCAACGTCCTGACTTTC. It encodes CASSAAGTGISGANVLTF.

The table lists this clonotype with many counts. The rearrangement joins TRBV4-2 to TRBJ2-7; D might be TRBD2 (5 bases). V lost 0 bases and J 5 bases, leaving 8 bases between the germline ends. Germline CDR1 is LGHNA and CDR2 is YNFKEQ. The CDR3 totals 13 residues. DNA of the CDR3: TGTGCCAGCAGCCAAGATGCAGCGGACGAGCAGTACTTC. Translating gives CASSQDAADEQYF.

CDR3 DNA: TGTGCCAGCAGTGAATTGGGTCCCGAGGGGGGCTACACCTTC. It translates to CASSELGPEGGYTF. The chain recombines TRBV25-1 with TRBJ1-2, with a tentative D call TRBD1 (5 bases). The length of the CDR3 is 14 residues. V was trimmed by 1 base and J by 8 bases, leaving 14 bases between them. Germline V gives CDR1 MGHDK, CDR2 SYGVNS.

About this clonotype: One end of the junction does not line up with germline, which may come from a read error. This chain connects TRBV11-2 to TRBJ1-6; the D is unclear. This CDR3 contains 13 residues. In germline, CDR1 is SGHAT, CDR2 FQNNGV. CDR3 sequence reads: CAISVYLASPLHF. The CDR3, as DNA: TGTGCCATCAGCGTTTACCTCGCATCACCCCTCCACTTT.

The V call is TRBV15, the J call TRBJ2-7, with 9 nucleotides matching TRBD2. This CDR3 has 15 residues. The germline CDR1 and CDR2 sequences are LNHNV and YYDKDF (reference sequence). The trim removed 0 bases at V and 2 bases at J, leaving 2 bases unmatched. CDR3 DNA sequence: TGTGCCACCAGCAGAGACGGACTAGCGACCTACGAGCAGTACTTC. Encoded protein: CATSRDGLATYEQYF.

This clonotype occurred many times. V is TRBV6-5 and J is TRBJ1-2, with TRBD1 identical over 7 bases. The CDR3 is 15 residues long. Unmatched junction bases numbered 6, after V lost 1 base and J lost 4 bases. CDR1 MNHEY and CDR2 SVGAGI come from the germline V gene. Written as DNA, the CDR3 is TGTGCCAGCAGTTACTTCCGACAGGGTATCTATGGCTACACCTTC. This codes for CASSYFRQGIYGYTF.

This chain links TRBV6-2 or TRBV6-3 with TRBJ2-5; TRBD2 matches 15 bases. The germline CDR1 and CDR2 sequences are MNHEY and SVGEGT. With 6 bases clipped from V and 4 bases from J, the junction kept 3 bases outside the gene matches. CDR3 length: 15 residues. CDR3 bases: TGTGCCAGCAGACCGGGACTAGCGGGGGGAGAGACCCAGTACTTC. This sequence encodes CASRPGLAGGETQYF.

The chain links TRBV29-1 to TRBJ2-5; 11 bases match TRBD1. CDR3 length equals 13 residues. Germline V gives CDR1 SQVTM, CDR2 ANQGSEA. CDR3 sequence (DNA): TGCCGCGCTTCGGGACAGGGGGGGGAGACCCAGTACTTC. Protein product: CRASGQGGETQYF. Variable domain in full (rest from reference TRBV29-1 and TRBJ2-5): SAVISQKPSRDICQRGTSLTIQCQVDSQVTMMFWYRQQPGQSLTLIATANQGSEATYESGFVIDKFPISRPNLTFSTLTVSNMSPEDSSIYLCRASGQGGETQYFGPGTRLLVL.

This clonotype was counted ten times or more. This chain connects TRBV20-1 to TRBJ1-5; 7 bases map to TRBD1. This CDR3 is 13 amino acids long. J gave up 6 bases and V 3 bases, and 5 bases lay outside the gene matches. Looked up from germline, CDR1 is DFQATT and CDR2 is SNEGSKA (reference sequence). DNA of the CDR3: TGCAGTGCTAGCCCGACAGGGACTCAGCCCCAGCATTTT. Its protein is CSASPTGTQPQHF.

This clonotype occurred many times. The J gene is TRBJ2-7, the V gene TRBV7-2; no clear D. V shed 5 bases and J shed 2 bases, with 10 bases lying between them. The CDR3 runs to 13 residues. CDR1 and CDR2 from the germline V gene are SGHTA and FQGNSA. CDR3 DNA sequence: TGTGCCAGCAGCCCTTACTTGACCTACGAGCAGTACTTC. This codes for CASSPYLTYEQYF.

The rearrangement links TRBV12-3 or TRBV12-4 to TRBJ1-2, with D perhaps TRBD1 (5 bases). V lost 7 bases, J lost 3 bases, and 12 bases lay in between. The CDR3 has 13 residues. The CDR3 region has the DNA TGTGCCAGCAATGCAGGGACCCACTATGGCTACACCTTC. Translating gives CASNAGTHYGYTF.

This clonotype has a count of ten or more. The chain joins TRBV2 to TRBJ1-2; 9 bases are a match to TRBD1. The junction had 9 bases not matched to a gene; V was cut back by 5 bases and J by 2 bases. In germline, CDR1 is SNHLY, CDR2 FYNNEI. CDR3 length: 16 residues. DNA for the CDR3: TGTGCCAGCAGTCCCACCGGGACAGGGCGCAACTATGGCTACACCTTC. Its protein product is CASSPTGTGRNYGYTF.

The genes are TRBV9 and TRBJ2-6; the D is unclear. The V gene lost 2 bases and the J gene lost 0 bases, with 6 bases spanning the gap. The germline CDR1 and CDR2 sequences are SGDLS and YYNGEE. This CDR3 has 15 residues. The CDR3 region is CASSVRPSGANVLTF. CDR3 DNA sequence: TGTGCCAGCAGCGTGCGGCCCTCTGGGGCCAACGTCCTGACTTTC.

This clonotype was seen a few times. An end of the junction differs from the germline gene, which may be a read error. The V call is TRBV6-1, the J call TRBJ2-5; D ambiguous. Germline values: CDR1 MNHNS, CDR2 SASEGT. The CDR3 is made up of 13 amino acids. The CDR3 DNA follows: TGTGCCAGCCAGTCTAATGCAAAAGAGACCCGGTACTTC. Translated, it gives CASQSNAKETRYF.

This clonotype was seen a handful of times. This chain joins TRBV12-3 or TRBV12-4 and TRBJ1-5; D might be TRBD1 (5 bases). Trimming shortened V by 4 bases and J by 6 bases, and 16 bases separated the two germline ends. The length of the CDR3 is 15 residues. DNA of the CDR3: TGTGCCAGCAGTTCGCCATCGGGGGTGGGTCAGCCCCAGCATTTT. Protein sequence: CASSSPSGVGQPQHF.

Remarks on this clonotype: A read error may produce the germline difference seen at one junction end. V gene TRBV6-5 combines with J gene TRBJ1-1; no definite D call. Germline CDR1 and CDR2: MNHEY and SVGAGI. This CDR3 is 15 amino acids long. Here the CDR3 DNA reads TGTGCCAGCAGGTACTTGAGTGGGCCAAGTGACGGGGCTTTCTTT. Its protein is CASRYLSGPSDGAFF.

As for this clonotype: It may be a read error: a sequence one base away is much more abundant. The CDR3 end shows no conserved phenylalanine or tryptophan, and so a read error is likely. The chain recombines TRBV30 with TRBJ2-7; no definite D call. The germline gives CDR1 GTSNPN, CDR2 SVGIG (reference sequence). V was shortened by 5 bases and J by 3 bases, with 8 bases between the two germline ends. CDR3 length: 11 residues. CDR3 sequence: CAWDRIYEQYY. CDR3 nucleotides: TGTGCCTGGGATCGAATCTACGAGCAGTACTAC.

This clonotype was observed at least ten times. The chain uses TRBV5-6 and TRBJ2-5; TRBD1 might be the D (5 bases). The CDR3 length is 15 residues. CDR1 and CDR2 (germline): SGHDT, YYEEEE. V was pared by 2 bases and J by 5 bases, with 16 bases between. CDR3 residues: CASSFSAGLRETQYF. CDR3 nucleotides: TGTGCCAGCAGCTTCTCCGCAGGGCTTAGGGAGACCCAGTACTTC.

In its sample, this clonotype was seen a few times. This sequence joins TRBV20-1 and TRBJ2-1, with TRBD2 matching 9 bases. CDR3 size: 18 residues. V lost 0 bases and J lost 4; bases outside the gene matches: 13. Germline V CDR1 and CDR2: DFQATT, SNEGSKA (reference sequence). In DNA form, the CDR3 reads TGCAGTGCTAGAGATGGCCCCCCAACTAGCGGGCTTTACAATGAGCAGTTCTTC. Protein product: CSARDGPPTSGLYNEQFF.

This clonotype was recorded many times. This sequence joins TRBV10-3 and TRBJ2-7, with D uncertain. The CDR3 sequence is 12 residues long. With 8 bases removed from V and 3 bases from J, the gap between germline ends came to 11 bases. Germline-derived CDR1 and CDR2 are ENHRY and SYGVKD. CDR3 amino acids: CAIGNGYYEQYF. DNA of the CDR3: TGTGCCATCGGGAATGGATACTACGAGCAGTACTTC.

The rearrangement uses TRBV10-3 and TRBJ2-7, with TRBD1 identical over 9 bases. The germline V gene encodes CDR1 ENHRY and CDR2 SYGVKD. This CDR3 contains 13 residues. With V trimmed by 10 bases and J by 3 bases, 7 bases remained unmatched. This CDR3 is CATLPDRGYEQYF. The CDR3 bases are TGTGCCACCCTCCCGGACAGGGGCTACGAGCAGTACTTC.

The chain recombines TRBV12-3 or TRBV12-4 with TRBJ1-2, with unresolved D. This CDR3 region has 11 residues. The germline V and J ends were trimmed by 8 bases and 6 bases, with 10 bases remaining between them. This CDR3 is CASGVVDGYTF. The CDR3 bases are TGTGCCAGCGGGGTCGTGGATGGCTACACCTTC.

This clonotype has a count of ten or more. The chain uses TRBV27 and TRBJ2-7; 13 bases line up with TRBD2. CDR3 length: 15 residues. J was trimmed by 3 bases and V by 4 bases; bases with no gene match: 3. Germline assignment: CDR1 MNHEY and CDR2 SMNVEV (reference sequence). CDR3 sequence reads: CASSWRLAGGYEQYF. The CDR3 DNA sequence: TGTGCCAGCAGTTGGAGACTAGCGGGAGGCTACGAGCAGTACTTC.

This clonotype appeared many times. The V gene is TRBV20-1, the J gene TRBJ2-7; D not resolved. This CDR3 has 10 residues. Deletions cut 3 bases from V and 7 bases from J, with 7 bases between. The germline V gene has CDR1 DFQATT and CDR2 SNEGSKA (reference sequence). The CDR3 region is CSASRWEQYF. CDR3 sequence (DNA): TGCAGTGCTAGTCGATGGGAGCAGTACTTC.

This clonotype came up many times. The V and J genes are TRBV20-1 and TRBJ1-2, with 9 bases lining up with TRBD1. CDR1 is DFQATT, CDR2 SNEGSKA, per germline (reference sequence). The CDR3 is 15 amino acids. V lost 2 bases to trimming and J lost 8 bases; unmatched junction nucleotides: 12. CDR3 bases: TGCAGTGCTAGACCCCCCGGGACAGGGTTGGAAGGCTACACCTTC. Translating gives CSARPPGTGLEGYTF.

This clonotype turned up a few times. The chain employs TRBV7-2 and TRBJ2-5; possibly TRBD1 for D (5 bases). The germline CDR1 and CDR2 sequences are SGHTA and FQGNSA. This CDR3 spans 12 amino acids. Trimming took off 6 bases at V and 3 bases at J, with 8 bases between the two ends. For the CDR3, the DNA is TGTGCCAGCAGAGGGGTTAAAGAGACCCAGTACTTC. Its protein product is CASRGVKETQYF.

On this clonotype: With a much larger clone just one base away, this may be a read error. The conserved closing phenylalanine or tryptophan is absent in this CDR3, likely reflecting a read error. The J gene is TRBJ1-1, the V gene TRBV2; D gene uncertain. Germline CDR1 is SNHLY and CDR2 is FYNNEI. The CDR3 runs to 14 residues. V shed 6 bases and J shed 2 bases, with 13 bases lying between them. CDR3 nucleotides: TGTGCCAGCAGGAATCTAGGGCGCAACACTGAAGCTTTCTCT. Protein product: CASRNLGRNTEAFS.